These 8 T cell receptor beta chains share one sample of origin, sequenced in a study of CD8+CD57+ T cells in acquired aplastic anemia. Selection for sequencing was limited to patients who had shown CD8+CD57+ cell expansion by flow cytometry. Genomic DNA was employed as the template in profiling TCR beta VDJ and CDR3. A single record per CDR3 protein comes from TCRdb applying MiXCR to the reads. This sample has some 140,000 distinct CDR3 sequences, with roughly half found just once. Sequencing used sorted CD4+, CD8+, or CD8+CD57+ T cells (not recorded which) from PBMCs. All receptors come from a human donor with aplastic anemia.

J is TRBJ2-7 and V is TRBV7-6; unclear D gene. V was clipped by 1 base and J by 6 bases, with 10 bases between them. Germline loops: CDR1 SGHVS, CDR2 FNYEAQ. The length of the CDR3 is 13 residues. CDR3: CASSLGGFAEQYF. CDR3 DNA: TGTGCCAGCAGCTTAGGGGGTTTCGCCGAGCAGTACTTC.

V gene TRBV10-1 combines with J gene TRBJ2-7; D not resolved. Germline V gene data show CDR1 as WNHNN and CDR2 as SYGVQD (reference sequence). Deletions cut 6 bases from V and 5 bases from J, with 14 bases between. The CDR3 length is 13 residues. The DNA for the CDR3 is TGCGCCAGCAGCCCAGCAACCCTACACGAGCAGTACTTC. Residues: CASSPATLHEQYF.

This sequence joins TRBV25-1 and TRBJ1-6; D unresolved. The CDR3 is 16 amino acids. Trimming shortened V by 4 bases and J by 0 bases, and 10 bases separated the two germline ends. Germline CDR1 MGHDK, CDR2 SYGVNS. The CDR3 sequence: CASSVAGSSYNSPLHF. CDR3 in DNA: TGTGCCAGCAGTGTAGCGGGAAGCTCCTATAATTCACCCCTCCACTTT.

The CDR3 region has the DNA TGCAGCGTTGGAGGCTTAGGTGGCACGGGGCCGGGCACTGAAGCTTTCTTT. As protein: CSVGGLGGTGPGTEAFF. V and J are TRBV29-1 and TRBJ1-1, with D possibly TRBD1 on 5 matching bases. Germline V gives CDR1 SQVTM, CDR2 ANQGSEA. The CDR3 is 17 amino acids. V was shortened by 4 bases and J by 4 bases, with 25 bases between the two germline ends.

The J gene is TRBJ1-6, the V gene TRBV4-2, with 7 bases that match TRBD1. The length of the CDR3 is 15 residues. Losses at the gene ends were 5 bases for V and 7 bases for J; bases not matched to a gene: 8. From germline, CDR1 is LGHNA and CDR2 YNFKEQ. The CDR3 loop reads CASSRSGTANSPLHF. CDR3 nucleotide sequence: TGTGCCAGCAGCAGATCCGGGACAGCCAATTCACCCCTCCACTTT.

This clonotype has a handful of counts. The V call is TRBV25-1, the J call TRBJ1-6, with D maybe TRBD1 (6 bases). The CDR3 sequence is 14 residues long. The V gene lost 4 bases and the J gene lost 10 bases, with 14 bases spanning the gap. Germline CDR1 MGHDK, CDR2 SYGVNS. The CDR3 DNA reads TGTGCCAGCAGTGGAGGACAGACCTACTCACCCCTCCACTTT. Translated, it gives CASSGGQTYSPLHF.

The chain combines TRBV24-1 with TRBJ2-7, with D uncertain. The CDR3 totals 12 residues. Per the germline V gene, CDR1 is KGHDR and CDR2 is SFDVKD. The V gene lost 4 bases and the J gene lost 4 bases, with 7 bases spanning the gap. CDR3 coding DNA: TGTGCCACCAGTGACCGATCGTACGAGCAGTACTTC. This translates into CATSDRSYEQYF.

This clonotype was seen many times. The chain is built from TRBV12-3 or TRBV12-4 and TRBJ2-7, with unresolved D. The CDR3 spans 13 residues. V was shortened by 3 bases and J by 5 bases, with 11 bases between the two germline ends. The CDR3 region is CASSFRARDEQYF. The CDR3 DNA reads as TGTGCCAGCAGTTTTCGGGCGCGCGACGAGCAGTACTTC.